This record looks at one T cell receptor beta chain sequence and its context. Its antigen is currently unknown. Germline V CDR1 and CDR2: SQVTM, ANQGSEA. Trimming took off 6 bases at V and 5 bases at J, with 19 bases between the two ends. The CDR3 contains 15 residues. This sample stems from a study of cytomegalovirus exposure and HLA in healthy donors. In the PCR, 60 Vbeta and 13 Jbeta primers were used. Authors' data handling: The authors later counted about 80 million unique TCR beta chains, some 12 million of them shared. The data were produced by immunoSEQ multiplex PCR, yet TCRdb's version contains in-frame clones alone and is incomplete. D and trimming come from the DNA, and the V and J calls and clone size come from that table. The table includes 100,000 to 150,000 clones, about 81% detected once. Study results and limitations: TCR beta sequences numbering 15,000 to 20,000 were associated with HLA alleles at 0.05 false discovery rate in a later analysis.

The gene calls are TRBV29-1 and TRBJ1-4; D may be TRBD1 (6 bases). Sequencing was carried out using PBMCs. The sequence was collected from a man aged 40-55 years in good health and CMV-seronegative. CDR3 sequence reads: CSVETVGGPNEKLFF. CDR3 sequence (DNA): TGCAGCGTGGAAACGGTGGGGGGGCCAAATGAAAAACTGTTTTTT.